The T cell receptor beta chain described here comes from a study of blood T cell repertoires in COVID-19. The junction had 11 bases not matched to a gene; V was cut back by 0 bases and J by 7 bases. Germline V gives CDR1 MNHEY, CDR2 SVGAGI. This CDR3 has 16 amino acids. In the original workflow: The authors estimated nucleated cell counts from reference gene primer amplification. Using immunoSEQ multiplex PCR, the repertoire was profiled, and TCRdb retains in-frame clones only, with some absent. V and J calls and clone size are copied from that table; D and trimming were computed from the DNA. Here the sample spans roughly 54,000 clones, about 84% being singletons.

This receptor was taken from a woman aged 60 to 75 with acute or convalescent COVID-19. V gene TRBV6-5 combines with J gene TRBJ1-1; 7 nucleotides line up with TRBD1. Source material: peripheral blood. CDR3 in amino acids: CASSYSTLSTGFEAFF. In nucleotides, the CDR3 is TGTGCCAGCAGTTACTCGACCCTCTCGACAGGGTTTGAAGCTTTCTTT.